This TCR beta chain derives from a study of tissue T cells after allogeneic stem cell transplantation. The study's findings and limits: Within patients, tissue anatomy strongly shaped TCR repertoire composition. Few T cell clones were shared across patients, but motif clusters showed tissue-specific shared signatures.

The time point is: mouse harvest day 14 after allogeneic transplant. Mouse grafts combined 10^7 T-cell-depleted bone marrow cells with 10^6 splenic CD5+ T cells. Tissues came from B6→BALB/c major-mismatch GVHD mice at day 7 or 14. This CDR3 contains 13 residues. Trimming left V 6 bases short and J 0 bases short, with 7 bases between. The germline CDR1 and CDR2 sequences are KGHPV and FQNQEV (reference sequence). This clone appeared a few times. Its antigen is unidentified. Gene names are the mouse ones. The read ends 1 residue shy of where the CDR3 ends; the end is completed using the germline J gene. Assay: immunoSEQ multiplex PCR; the TCRdb copy retains only in-frame clones and omits some. The sample holds thousands of clones, approximately 37% seen once.

The sample consisted of skin. The TCR originated in a female BALB/c mouse given C57BL/6 T cells with graft-versus-host disease after an allogeneic hematopoietic cell transplant. This chain joins TRBV26 and TRBJ2-5; D remains unclear. CDR3 DNA, as far as it was read: TGTGCCAGCAGCCTTCGGAACCAAGACACCCAGTAC. Translated: CASSLRNQDTQY. The whole CDR3 sequence is CASSLRNQDTQYF.